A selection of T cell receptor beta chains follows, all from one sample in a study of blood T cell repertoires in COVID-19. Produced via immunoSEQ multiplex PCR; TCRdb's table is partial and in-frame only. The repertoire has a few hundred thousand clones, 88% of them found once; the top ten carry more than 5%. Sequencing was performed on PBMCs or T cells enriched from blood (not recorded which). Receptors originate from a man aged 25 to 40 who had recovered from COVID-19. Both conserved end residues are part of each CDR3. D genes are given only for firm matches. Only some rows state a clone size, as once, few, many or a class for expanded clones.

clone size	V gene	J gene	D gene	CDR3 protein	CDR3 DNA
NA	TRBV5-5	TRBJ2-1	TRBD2	CASSLRLAGGDSPVYNEQFF	TGTGCCAGCAGCCTCAGACTAGCGGGGGGTGATAGCCCTGTGTACAATGAGCAGTTCTTC
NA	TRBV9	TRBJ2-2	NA	CASSSGQNTGELFF	TGTGCCAGCAGCTCAGGACAAAACACCGGGGAGCTGTTTTTT
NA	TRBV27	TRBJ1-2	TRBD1	CASSLGGGFYGYTF	TGTGCCAGCAGTTTAGGAGGGGGCTTCTATGGCTACACCTTC
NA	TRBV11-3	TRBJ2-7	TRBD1	CASSPRQGSEQYF	TGTGCCAGCAGCCCAAGACAGGGCTCCGAGCAGTACTTC
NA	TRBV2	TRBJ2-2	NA	CASRLGGTGELFF	TGTGCCAGCAGATTAGGGGGCACCGGGGAGCTGTTTTTT
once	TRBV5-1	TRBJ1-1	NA	CASRIQGRGVNTEAFF	TGCGCCAGCAGGATTCAGGGGCGTGGAGTGAACACTGAAGCTTTCTTT
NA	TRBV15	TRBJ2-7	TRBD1	CATSRDRGLYEQYF	TGTGCCACCAGCAGAGACAGGGGGCTATACGAGCAGTACTTC
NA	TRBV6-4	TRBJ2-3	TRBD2	CASSEGVAGGAVDTQYF	TGTGCCAGCAGTGAAGGGGTAGCGGGGGGCGCCGTGGATACGCAGTATTTT
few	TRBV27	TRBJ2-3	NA	CASSSLSAGLYF	TGTGCCAGCAGTTCCCTTTCCGCAGGTCTGTATTTT
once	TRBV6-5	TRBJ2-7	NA	CASSYSGQGYEQYF	TGTGCCAGCAGTTACTCAGGACAAGGCTACGAGCAGTACTTC
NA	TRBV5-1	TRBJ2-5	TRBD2	CASSLAVSGGARQETQYF	TGCGCCAGCAGCTTGGCTGTTAGCGGGGGGGCGCGACAAGAGACCCAGTACTTC
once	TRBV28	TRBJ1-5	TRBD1	CASSWRQGSNQPQHF	TGTGCCAGCAGTTGGAGACAGGGAAGCAATCAGCCCCAGCATTTT
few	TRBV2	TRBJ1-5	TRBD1	CASRIRDRSRAQHF	TGTGCCAGCCGAATTCGGGACAGGTCTAGGGCCCAGCATTTT
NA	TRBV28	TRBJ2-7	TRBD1	CASSFTGVHEQYF	TGTGCCAGCAGTTTTACAGGGGTCCACGAGCAGTACTTC
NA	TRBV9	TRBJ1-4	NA	CASSREGGETNEKLFF	TGTGCCAGCAGCAGAGAGGGGGGGGAAACTAATGAAAAACTGTTTTTT
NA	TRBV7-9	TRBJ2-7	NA	CASSLARDSYEQYF	TGTGCCAGCAGCTTAGCGCGCGACAGCTACGAGCAGTACTTC
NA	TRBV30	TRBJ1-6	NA	CAWSGQSGSPLHF	TGTGCCTGGAGTGGGCAGTCGGGATCACCCCTCCACTTT
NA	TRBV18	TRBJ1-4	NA	CASSRDEKLFF	TGTGCCAGCTCCCGAGATGAAAAACTGTTTTTT
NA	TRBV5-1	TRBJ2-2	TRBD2	CASSGIAGGPTGELFF	TGCGCCAGCAGCGGCATAGCGGGGGGGCCCACCGGGGAGCTGTTTTTT
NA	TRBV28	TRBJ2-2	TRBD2	CASSPGLAGSGELFF	TGTGCCAGCAGCCCGGGACTAGCGGGTTCCGGGGAGCTGTTTTTT
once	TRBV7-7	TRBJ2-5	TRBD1	CASSPRTGQETQYF	TGTGCCAGCAGCCCACGGACAGGGCAAGAGACCCAGTACTTC
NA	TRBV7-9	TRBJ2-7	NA	CASSSDYYEQYF	TGTGCCAGCAGCTCAGACTACTACGAGCAGTACTTC
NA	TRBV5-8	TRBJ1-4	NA	CASSLPNRDEKLFF	TGTGCCAGCAGCTTGCCGAACAGGGATGAAAAACTGTTTTTT
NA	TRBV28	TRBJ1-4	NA	CASSLGTKEKLFF	TGTGCCAGCAGTTTAGGCACGAAAGAAAAACTGTTTTTT
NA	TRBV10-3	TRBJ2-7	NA	CATTLRDKYEQYF	TGTGCCACCACCCTCCGGGACAAGTACGAGCAGTACTTC
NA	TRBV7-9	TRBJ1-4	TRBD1	CASSLAASALDRGSEKLFF	TGTGCCAGCAGCTTAGCAGCCTCGGCATTGGACAGGGGTTCTGAAAAACTGTTTTTT
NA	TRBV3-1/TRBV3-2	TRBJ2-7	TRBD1	CASKDRQGAYYEQYF	TGTGCCAGCAAGGACCGACAGGGGGCCTACTACGAGCAGTACTTC
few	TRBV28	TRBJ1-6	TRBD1	CASSNRGRDSPLHF	TGTGCCAGCAGCAACAGGGGGCGCGATTCACCCCTCCACTTT
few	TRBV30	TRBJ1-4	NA	CAWRPRKVEKLFF	TGTGCCTGGAGGCCGCGAAAAGTGGAAAAACTGTTTTTT
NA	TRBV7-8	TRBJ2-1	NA	CASSLMRGDAGEQFF	TGTGCCAGCAGCTTGATGCGGGGTGACGCGGGTGAGCAGTTCTTC
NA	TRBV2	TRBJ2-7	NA	CASSDGVGQTREQYF	TGTGCCAGCAGTGACGGGGTAGGCCAGACCAGGGAGCAGTACTTC
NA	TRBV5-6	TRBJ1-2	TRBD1	CASSTGGQGYTF	TGTGCCAGCAGCACAGGGGGCCAAGGCTACACCTTC